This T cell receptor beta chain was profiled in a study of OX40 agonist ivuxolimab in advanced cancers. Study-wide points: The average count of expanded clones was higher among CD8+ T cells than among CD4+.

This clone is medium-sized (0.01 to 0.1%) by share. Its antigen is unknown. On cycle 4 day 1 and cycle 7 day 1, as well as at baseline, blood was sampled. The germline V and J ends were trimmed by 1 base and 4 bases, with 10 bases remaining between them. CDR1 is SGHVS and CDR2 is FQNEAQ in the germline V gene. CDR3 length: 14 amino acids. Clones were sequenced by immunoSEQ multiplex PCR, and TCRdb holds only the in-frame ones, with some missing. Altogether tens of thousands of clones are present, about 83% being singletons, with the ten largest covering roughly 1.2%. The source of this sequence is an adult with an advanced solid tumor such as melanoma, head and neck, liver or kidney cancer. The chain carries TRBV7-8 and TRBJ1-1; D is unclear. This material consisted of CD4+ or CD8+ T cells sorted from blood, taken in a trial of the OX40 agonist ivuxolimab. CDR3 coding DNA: TGTGCCAGCAGCTTAGTGAGGGTGGGCACTGAAGCTTTCTTT. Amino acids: CASSLVRVGTEAFF.